The T cell receptor (beta chain) described here comes from a study of T cell clones after liver transplantation. Study-wide results and caveats: Low donor cell numbers restricted donor-reactive repertoire measurement in two subjects.

V lost 8 bases and J lost 3, with 17 bases in between. Germline V gene sequence: CDR1 MDHEN, CDR2 SYDVKM. The CDR3 loop spans 14 amino acids. Worth noting for this clone: No antigen is known for it.

Assay used: immunoSEQ multiplex PCR; TCRdb lists only in-frame clones, some missing. Here the sample spans roughly 120,000 clones, approximately 90% being singletons. The clonotype originates from a human patient who received a liver transplant. A subset of T cells may come from the graft donor. The specimen was CD4+ T cells from blood, collected 12 months after liver transplant. J is TRBJ2-7 and V is TRBV28; D is uncertain. The CDR3 DNA reads as TGTGCCAGCCGCGGTAGTGACGGAGACTACGAGCAGTACTTC. Amino acid sequence: CASRGSDGDYEQYF.